This T cell receptor (beta chain) was found in a study of cytomegalovirus exposure and HLA in healthy donors. Study-wide findings and caveats: An Asian-associated ancestry cluster reportedly showed fewer N-insertions than the roughly 670-donor mean in a later analysis. Reported results showed that the classifier diagnosed cytomegalovirus status with high specificity and sensitivity. Excluded were some V segments that proved indistinguishable, including TRBV6-2 and TRBV6-3. The CMV antigen specificity of a few CMV-associated chains was confirmed through in vitro analysis.

PCR amplification relied on 60 Vbeta primers (plus 13 Jbeta primers). Profiled with immunoSEQ multiplex PCR; TCRdb holds only in-frame clones, not every one. This table holds some 120,000 clones, around three quarters found once. Germline trimming cut 6 bases from V and 12 bases from J; bases unmatched to any gene: 8. Germline values: CDR1 MNHEY, CDR2 SVGAGI. The length of the CDR3 is 12 residues. Comment on this clone: Its antigen is currently unknown.

The sample was PBMCs. The source of this sequence is a man aged 30-40 years in good health and CMV-seropositive. This chain links TRBV6-5 with TRBJ2-1; 7 bases line up with TRBD1. The CDR3 region has the DNA TGTGCCAGCAGCTACAGGGGCCCCCCGCAGTTCTTC. It is translated as CASSYRGPPQFF.